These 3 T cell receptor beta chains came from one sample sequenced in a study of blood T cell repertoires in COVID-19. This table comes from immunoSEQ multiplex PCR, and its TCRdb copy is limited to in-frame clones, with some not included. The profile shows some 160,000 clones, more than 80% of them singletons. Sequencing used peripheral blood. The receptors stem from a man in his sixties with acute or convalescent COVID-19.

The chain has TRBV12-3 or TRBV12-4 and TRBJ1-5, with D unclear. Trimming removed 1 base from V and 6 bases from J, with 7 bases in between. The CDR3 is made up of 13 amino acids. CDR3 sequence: CASSLGGGQPQHF. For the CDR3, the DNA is TGTGCCAGCAGTTTAGGAGGAGGTCAGCCCCAGCATTTT.

CDR3 amino acids: CASRFTGGRGYTF. CDR3 nucleotides: TGTGCCAGCAGGTTTACAGGGGGCCGCGGCTACACCTTC. The rearrangement joins TRBV6-5 to TRBJ1-2, with 9 positions matching TRBD1. The V gene end was trimmed by 6 bases and the J gene end by 8 bases; junction bases not matched to a gene: 7. The germline V gene has CDR1 MNHEY and CDR2 SVGAGI. The CDR3 sequence is 13 residues long.

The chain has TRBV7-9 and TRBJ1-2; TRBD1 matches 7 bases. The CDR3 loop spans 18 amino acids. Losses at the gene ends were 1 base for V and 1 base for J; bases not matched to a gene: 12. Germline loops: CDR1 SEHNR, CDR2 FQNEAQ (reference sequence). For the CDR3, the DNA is TGTGCCAGCAGCTTAGATCCCCGTTGGGCAGGGGGTAACTATGGCTACACCTTC. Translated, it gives CASSLDPRWAGGNYGYTF. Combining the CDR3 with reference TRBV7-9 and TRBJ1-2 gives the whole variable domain DTGVSQNPRHKITKRGQNVTFRCDPISEHNRLYWYRQTLGQGPEFLTYFQNEAQLEKSRLLSDRFSAERPKGSFSTLEIQRTEQGDSAMYLCASSLDPRWAGGNYGYTFGSGTRLTVV.